Below, one T cell receptor beta chain is given with its context. Antigen specificity is unknown. Clones were read by immunoSEQ multiplex PCR, and TCRdb kept only the in-frame ones, dropping some. Altogether over 1.4 million clones are present, approximately 97% being singletons, with the ten largest covering about 1.2%. The sample originates from a study of shared clonotypes between healthy human individuals. About the research overall: Donors were a couple of women and a few men aged 18 to 49. There were three CD4 naive, three CD4 memory, two CD8 naive and one CD8 memory plates per donor. General study findings and limits: Among the subsets, naive ones generally showed larger estimated richness than memory ones.

CDR1 MNHEY and CDR2 SVGAGI come from the germline V gene. V gave up 2 bases and J gave up 4 bases, with 9 bases separating them. The CDR3 contains 13 residues. Those who donated were healthy HIV-negative adults, with no recent acute infections or vaccinations reported. Sequencing was carried out using naive CD4+ T cells sorted from blood. As to subset: CD45RA+ positively selected. The V and J genes are TRBV6-5 and TRBJ2-7; unclear D gene. This sequence was found in a man between 25 and 39 years old in good health. The CDR3 DNA reads TGTGCCAGCAGTTACGATGGCGGATACGAGCAGTACTTC. Its translation: CASSYDGGYEQYF.